Below, 21 T cell receptor beta chains from the same sample are listed, as sequenced in a study of tumor and adjacent non-tumor tissue in lung cancer. Three rounds of nested PCR, following a modified ARM-PCR protocol, produced the TCRbeta library. TCRdb fed the multiplex PCR reads into MiXCR, producing one record per CDR3 protein. This sample yields over 110,000 distinct CDR3 sequences, of which around 65% are seen a single time; roughly 20% belongs to the top ten. This sample's RNA came from whole unsorted tissue. Sequencing was performed on lung tumor tissue. These receptors were obtained from a man aged 55 to 69 with small cell lung cancer.

In its sample, this clonotype was seen many times. The chain is built from TRBV28 and TRBJ2-3; possibly TRBD2 for D (6 bases). Germline V gives CDR1 MDHEN, CDR2 SYDVKM. This CDR3 contains 14 residues. V lost 5 bases and J lost 3, with 12 bases in between. The DNA for the CDR3 is TGTGCCAGCAGTCCTGGGCTAGCGACAGATACGCAGTATTTT. Its protein product is CASSPGLATDTQYF.

A word on this clonotype: This may be a read error: a much more frequent sequence differs by one nucleotide. The J gene is TRBJ2-3, the V gene TRBV29-1, with D possibly TRBD2 on 5 matching bases. CDR1 is SQVTM, CDR2 ANQGSEA, per germline. CDR3 length: 14 residues. The CDR3 region is CGVENGIALDTQYF. Here the CDR3 DNA reads TGCGGCGTTGAAAACGGGATTGCCCTAGATACGCAGTATTTT.

V and J are TRBV11-3 and TRBJ2-7; 8 positions match TRBD2. The CDR3 contains 14 residues. The germline V gene has CDR1 SGHNT and CDR2 YENEEA. This CDR3 is CTSRGVAGSYEQYV. The CDR3 nucleotides read TGTACCAGCAGGGGAGTAGCGGGAAGCTACGAGCAGTACGTA.

This rearrangement joins TRBV6-2 or TRBV6-3 to TRBJ1-5, with 8 positions matching TRBD1. V was pared by 0 bases and J by 7 bases, with 5 bases of the junction left unmatched. The CDR3 has 15 residues. Germline assignment: CDR1 MNHEY and CDR2 SVGEGT. In DNA, the CDR3 is TGTGCCAGCAGTTACTCGAGACAGGGGAGGCAGCCCCAGCATTTT. Translation: CASSYSRQGRQPQHF.

This clonotype was found a few times. The chain is built from TRBV5-4 and TRBJ2-7, with 8 nucleotides matching TRBD2. Trimming cost V 9 bases and J 6 bases; bases outside gene matches: 11. The CDR3 contains 13 residues. Germline V gene data show CDR1 as SGHNT and CDR2 as YYREEE (reference sequence). In DNA form, the CDR3 reads TGTGCCATTGGAGGGACCGGGAGGGGCGAGCAGTACTTC. Residues: CAIGGTGRGEQYF.

This chain connects TRBV12-5 to TRBJ2-2; unclear D gene. Per germline, CDR1 LGHNT and CDR2 FRNRAP. The CDR3 is 14 residues long. V lost 9 bases, J lost 0 bases, and 11 bases lay in between. In nucleotides, the CDR3 is TGTGCTAGCGGAAGGCCCGCGAACACCGGGGAGCTGTTTTTT. This sequence encodes CASGRPANTGELFF.

This clonotype has just a few counts. The conserved phenylalanine or tryptophan normally closing the CDR3 is absent here, so this likely arose from a read error. This chain uses TRBV11-2 with TRBJ2-5; no clear D. Germline values: CDR1 SGHAT, CDR2 FQNNGV. The CDR3 spans 11 residues. The CDR3 loop is CVSSLQETQYL. Here the CDR3 DNA reads TGTGTCAGCAGCCTGCAAGAGACCCAGTACCTC.

This clonotype has only a few counts. One end of the junction is discordant with germline, which a read error may explain. The V call is TRBV6-5, the J call TRBJ2-1; D might be TRBD1 or TRBD2, each matching 5 bases. The germline V gene encodes CDR1 MNHEY and CDR2 SVGAGI. CDR3 size: 13 residues. The DNA of the CDR3 is TGTGCCAACAGTTCCCGGTGGGGGTTCGAGCAGTTCTTC. This codes for CANSSRWGFEQFF.

On this clonotype itself: A read error is possible here, since a much larger clone lies one base away. The chain combines TRBV6-5 with TRBJ2-1; unclear D gene. This CDR3 is 14 amino acids long. Between the trimmed V and J ends, which lost 6 bases and 8 bases, there was a span of 17 bases. Germline assignment: CDR1 MNHEY and CDR2 SVGAGI. CDR3 sequence reads: CASRFGLHVDEQFF. CDR3 nucleotides: TGTGCCAGCAGGTTTGGGCTCCATGTCGATGAGCAGTTCTTC.

Concerning this clonotype: This likely comes from a read error, as the CDR3 has no conserved phenylalanine or tryptophan at its end. The chain has TRBV11-2 and TRBJ1-3; D is uncertain. The CDR3 runs 14 residues. Germline values: CDR1 SGHAT, CDR2 FQNNGV. CDR3 amino acids: CASSPRVSGNTIYS. The CDR3 DNA is TGTGCCAGCAGCCCTAGGGTCTCTGGGAACACCATATATTCT.

On this clonotype: The conserved phenylalanine or tryptophan normally closing the CDR3 is absent here, so this likely arose from a read error. The chain combines TRBV12-3 or TRBV12-4 with TRBJ1-1; the D is unclear. The CDR3 length is 14 residues. The V gene lost 7 bases and the J gene lost 2 bases, with 14 bases spanning the gap. Written as DNA, the CDR3 is TGTGCCAGCATCAAGGGCAGGCTTAACACTGAAGCTTTCTTG. Translation: CASIKGRLNTEAFL.

The chain carries TRBV20-1 and TRBJ2-1; 8 positions agree with TRBD2. J was trimmed by 7 bases and V by 1 base; bases with no gene match: 6. Germline-derived CDR1 and CDR2 are DFQATT and SNEGSKA (reference sequence). The CDR3 spans 14 residues. The CDR3 nucleotides read TGCAGTGCTAGAGTTACCGGGAGGGGTAATGAGCAGTTCTTC. Residues: CSARVTGRGNEQFF.

This clonotype was counted once. This may arise from a read error, as a much more abundant clone is one base away. The chain combines TRBV28 with TRBJ2-1; 8 nucleotides match TRBD2. This CDR3 region has 15 residues. Germline CDR1 is MDHEN and CDR2 is SYDVKM. J gave up 7 bases and V 5 bases, and 10 bases lay outside the gene matches. Here the CDR3 reads CASSPTSVRLNEQFF. The CDR3 DNA sequence: TGTGCCAGCAGTCCGACTAGCGTGAGGTTGAATGAGCAGTTCTTC.

This clonotype was counted a few times. This may be a read error: a much more frequent sequence differs by one nucleotide. This chain links TRBV6-6 with TRBJ2-4; 10 bases are shared with TRBD2. CDR3 length: 15 amino acids. Germline V gene sequence: CDR1 MNHNY, CDR2 SVGAGI (reference sequence). CDR3 loop: CATRSGRATKNIQHF. The CDR3 coding sequence is TGTGCCACCAGAAGCGGGAGGGCGACCAAAAACATTCAGCACTTC.

The J gene is TRBJ1-1, the V gene TRBV5-1; D ambiguous. Germline V gene lookup returns CDR1 SGHRS and CDR2 YFSETQ. Deletions cut 2 bases from V and 0 bases from J, with 5 bases between. The length of the CDR3 is 13 residues. CDR3: CASSFNLNTEAFF. Written as DNA, the CDR3 is TGCGCCAGCAGCTTTAACCTGAACACTGAAGCTTTCTTT. Together with reference TRBV5-1 and TRBJ1-1, the CDR3 gives the full variable domain: KAGVTQTPRYLIKTRGQQVTLSCSPISGHRSVSWYQQTPGQGLQFLFEYFSETQRNKGNFPGRFSGRQFSNSRSEMNVSTLELGDSALYLCASSFNLNTEAFFGQGTRLTVV.

A remark on this clonotype: Germline and junction disagree at one end, which may indicate a read error. The V gene is TRBV11-2, the J gene TRBJ2-7; D is perhaps TRBD2 (6 bases). CDR3 length: 17 amino acids. CDR1 SGHAT and CDR2 FQNNGV come from the germline V gene. The CDR3 DNA follows: TGTGCCAGTAGCTTAGGAGGGCGGGTAGTGTCGGTAGCCGAGCAGTACTTC. Its protein product is CASSLGGRVVSVAEQYF.

Regarding this clonotype: In this CDR3 the conserved last residue, phenylalanine or tryptophan, is missing, so a read error is likely. This rearrangement joins TRBV20-1 to TRBJ2-2; unclear D gene. Germline V gene data show CDR1 as DFQATT and CDR2 as SNEGSKA (reference sequence). The CDR3 contains 13 residues. CDR3 loop: CSVTTSNTRELFI. CDR3 sequence (DNA): TGCAGTGTTACGACAAGTAACACCAGGGAGCTGTTTATT.

This clonotype was counted a single time. The conserved phenylalanine or tryptophan normally closing the CDR3 is absent here, so this likely arose from a read error. The DNA is omitted, as the CDR3 cannot be located on it reliably, and the CDR3 follows TCRdb's listing. V gene TRBV11-1 combines with J gene TRBJ2-2. The CDR3 spans 15 residues, counting both ends. Germline V CDR1 and CDR2: SGHAT, FQDESV (reference sequence). The CDR3 region is CASSFRIVNTGGLFL.

The rearrangement joins TRBV10-2 to TRBJ2-7, with no clear D. Germline V gene lookup returns CDR1 WSHSY and CDR2 SAAADI. V was cut by 6 bases and J by 0 bases, with 12 bases left in between. The CDR3 is 14 amino acids. CDR3 sequence (DNA): TGCGCCAGCAGGGATAGGCCCGACTCCTACGAGCAGTACTTC. The encoded protein is CASRDRPDSYEQYF.

In the case of this clonotype: Relative to the germline gene, one junction end is altered; a read error may explain this. This sequence joins TRBV5-4 and TRBJ2-7, with 9 bases lining up with TRBD2. Germline CDR1 is SGHNT and CDR2 is YYREEE (reference sequence). The CDR3 consists of 15 residues. CDR3 sequence reads: CASSSISGSVYEQYF. As DNA, the CDR3 is TGTGCCAGCAGCTCAATTAGCGGGAGTGTCTACGAGCAATACTTC.

Comments on this clonotype: A junction boundary mismatches the germline segment, possibly from a read error. V usage is TRBV11-2 and J usage is TRBJ2-3; D remains ambiguous. From germline, CDR1 is SGHAT and CDR2 FQNNGV. The CDR3 contains 14 residues. CDR3 in amino acids: CDCSSPGRPDTQYF. The CDR3 nucleotides are TGTGACTGCAGCTCCCCAGGTCGCCCAGATACGCAGTACTTT.